This T cell receptor beta chain originates from a study of CD8 T cells in ankylosing spondylitis. One entry per CDR3 protein results from TCRdb running MiXCR on the 5' RACE reads. Here the sample spans under 300,000 distinct CDR3 sequences, approximately 9% being singletons. The receptor's source is a male donor with ankylosing spondylitis or in good health (not recorded which). Specimen: blood, either unsorted or a sorted T cell fraction (not recorded which).

CDR3 region: CASSFRTSPLGTGELFF. Written as DNA, the CDR3 is TGTGCCAGCAGTTTCCGGACTAGCCCATTAGGAACCGGGGAGCTGTTTTTT. The chain joins TRBV6-5 to TRBJ2-2; 8 nucleotides line up with TRBD2. This CDR3 has 17 residues. CDR1 is MNHEY, CDR2 SVGAGI, per germline. With 4 bases clipped from V and 5 bases from J, the junction kept 12 bases outside the gene matches.